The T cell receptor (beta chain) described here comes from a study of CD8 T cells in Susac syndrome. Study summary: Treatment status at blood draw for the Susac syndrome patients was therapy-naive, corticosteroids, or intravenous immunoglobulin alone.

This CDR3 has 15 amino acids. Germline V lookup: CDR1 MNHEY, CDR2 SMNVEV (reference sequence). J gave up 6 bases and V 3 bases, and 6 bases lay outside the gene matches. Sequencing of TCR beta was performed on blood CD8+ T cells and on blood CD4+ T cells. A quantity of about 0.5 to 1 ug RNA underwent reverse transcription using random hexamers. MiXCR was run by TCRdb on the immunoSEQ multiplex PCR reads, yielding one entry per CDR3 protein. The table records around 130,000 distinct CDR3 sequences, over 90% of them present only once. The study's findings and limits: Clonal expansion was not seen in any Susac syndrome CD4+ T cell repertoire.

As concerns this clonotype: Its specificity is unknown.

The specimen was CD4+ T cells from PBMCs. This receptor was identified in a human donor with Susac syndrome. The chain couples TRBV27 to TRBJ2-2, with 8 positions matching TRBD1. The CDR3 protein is CASSFLRGRAGELFF. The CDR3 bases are TGTGCCAGCAGTTTTCTCAGGGGGCGGGCCGGGGAGCTGTTTTTT.